Reported below is one T cell receptor beta chain. This clonotype appeared many times. This receptor's antigen is unknown. Per-base quality was not reported, and no clone a single base away is much larger than it. Sequenced on an Illumina HiSeq 1500. TCRdb trimmed public reads at Q25 via fastp, called clones via MiXCR and kept in-frame beta chains. Under each unique CDR3 protein, matching rows form one entry showing the most common genes and DNA. The table for this sample lists about 450,000 distinct CDR3 sequences; approximately 33% of them were counted only once. The top ten clones comprise about an eighth of the sample. Counted from cysteine to phenylalanine, this CDR3 has 16 amino acids. The read is trimmed to its CDR3 DNA, 48 bases read in frame from base 1. CDR1 is given as MNHNS and CDR2 as SASEGT, both from the germline V gene. At the junction V is shortened by 6 bases and J by 2 bases; bases outside the gene matches: 12.

These data come from a study of T cell repertoires in cytomegalovirus infection (dated by TCRdb to 2018 to 2020). Regarding the research as a whole: Donor HLA type was relevant to the analysis, because carriage of CMV infection together with the matching HLA type was indicated by public TCR beta signatures.

General study outcomes and caveats: In the ex vivo response, HLA-C-restricted CMV-specific TCR beta clonotypes were dominant, and in two of eight donors the single most frequent clonotype came from this HLA-C-restricted group. In both this cohort and an independent roughly 400-donor cohort, the cumulative frequency of public TCR beta family members distinguished carriers of CMV infection plus the relevant HLA type.

The TCR was taken from a human donor in good health (CMV status not recorded). Some clones in this sample may be carry-over from other donors' samples. The chain is made from TRBV6-1 and TRBJ2-5, with 7 bases matching TRBD2. The sample consisted of PBMCs. DNA sequence: TGTGCCAGCAGCCACCGGGACTACACCTTTCAAGAGACCCAGTACTTC. Its product reads: CASSHRDYTFQETQYF.